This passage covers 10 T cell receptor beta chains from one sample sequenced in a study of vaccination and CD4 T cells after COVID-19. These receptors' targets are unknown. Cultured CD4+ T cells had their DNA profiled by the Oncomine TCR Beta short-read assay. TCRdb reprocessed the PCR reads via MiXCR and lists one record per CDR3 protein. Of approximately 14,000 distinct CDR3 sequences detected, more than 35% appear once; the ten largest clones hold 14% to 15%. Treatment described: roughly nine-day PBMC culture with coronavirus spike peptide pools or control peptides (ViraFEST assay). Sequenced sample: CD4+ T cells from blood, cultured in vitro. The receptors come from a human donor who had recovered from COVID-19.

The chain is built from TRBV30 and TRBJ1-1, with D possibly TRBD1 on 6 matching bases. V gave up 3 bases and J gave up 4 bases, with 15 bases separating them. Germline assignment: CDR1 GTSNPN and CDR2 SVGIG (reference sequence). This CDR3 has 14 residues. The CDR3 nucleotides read TGTGCCTGGAGACGGTGGGGGGCGCCCACTGAAGCTTTCTTT. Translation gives CAWRRWGAPTEAFF. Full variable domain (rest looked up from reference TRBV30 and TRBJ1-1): SQTIHQWPATLVQPVGSPLSLECTVEGTSNPNLYWYRQAAGRGLQLLFYSVGIGQISSEVPQNLSASRPQDRQFILSSKKLLLSDSGFYLCAWRRWGAPTEAFFGQGTRLTVV.

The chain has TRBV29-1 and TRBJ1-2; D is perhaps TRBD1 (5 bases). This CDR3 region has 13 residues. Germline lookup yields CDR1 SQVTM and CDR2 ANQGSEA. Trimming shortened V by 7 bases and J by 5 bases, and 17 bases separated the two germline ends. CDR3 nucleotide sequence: TGCAGCGCAACACGGGGGGTTGGTTATGGCTACACCTTC. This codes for CSATRGVGYGYTF.

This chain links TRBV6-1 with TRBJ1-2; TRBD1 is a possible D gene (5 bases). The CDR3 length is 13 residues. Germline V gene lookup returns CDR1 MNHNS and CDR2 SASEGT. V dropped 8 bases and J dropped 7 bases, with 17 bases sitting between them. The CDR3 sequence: CASRMSGGSGYTF. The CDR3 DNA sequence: TGTGCCAGCCGAATGTCGGGGGGAAGTGGCTACACCTTC.

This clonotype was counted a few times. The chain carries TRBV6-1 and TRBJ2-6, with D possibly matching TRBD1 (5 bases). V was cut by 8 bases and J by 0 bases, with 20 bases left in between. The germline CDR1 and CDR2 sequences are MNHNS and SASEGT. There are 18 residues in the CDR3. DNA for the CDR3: TGTGCCAGCTTTCCCCTATTCAGGGTGAGCTCTGGGGCCAACGTCCTGACTTTC. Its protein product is CASFPLFRVSSGANVLTF.

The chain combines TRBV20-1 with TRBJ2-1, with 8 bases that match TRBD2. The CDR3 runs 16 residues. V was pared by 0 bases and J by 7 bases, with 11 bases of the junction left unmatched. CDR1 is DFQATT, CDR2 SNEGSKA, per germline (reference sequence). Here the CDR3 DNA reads TGCAGTGCTAGAGATACTTGGGGACTAGTGGTTAATGAGCAGTTCTTC. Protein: CSARDTWGLVVNEQFF.

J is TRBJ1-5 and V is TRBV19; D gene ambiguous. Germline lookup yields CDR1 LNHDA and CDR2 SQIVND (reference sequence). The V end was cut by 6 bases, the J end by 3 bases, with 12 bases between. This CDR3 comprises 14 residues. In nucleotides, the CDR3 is TGTGCCAGTAGCTATACCTTTTTCAATCAGCCCCAGCATTTT. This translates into CASSYTFFNQPQHF.

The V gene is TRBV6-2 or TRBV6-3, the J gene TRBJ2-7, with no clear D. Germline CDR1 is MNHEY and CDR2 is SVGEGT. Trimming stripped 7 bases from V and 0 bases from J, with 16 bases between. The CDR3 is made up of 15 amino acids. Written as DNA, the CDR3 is TGTGCCAGCAAAAGTGGCGAGATTGTCTCCTACGAGCAGTACTTC. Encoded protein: CASKSGEIVSYEQYF.

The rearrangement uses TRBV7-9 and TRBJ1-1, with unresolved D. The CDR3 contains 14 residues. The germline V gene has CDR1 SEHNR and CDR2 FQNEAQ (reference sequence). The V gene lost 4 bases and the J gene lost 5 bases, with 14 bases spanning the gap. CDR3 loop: CASSSLEGGTEAFF. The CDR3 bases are TGTGCCAGCAGCTCCCTGGAGGGCGGGACTGAAGCTTTCTTT.

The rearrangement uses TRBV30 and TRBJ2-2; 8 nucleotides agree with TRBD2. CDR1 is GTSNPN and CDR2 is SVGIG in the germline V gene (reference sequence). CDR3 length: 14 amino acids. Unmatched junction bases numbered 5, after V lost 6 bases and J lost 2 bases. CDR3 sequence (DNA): TGTGCCTGCCGGGGGGGGTACAACACCGGGGAGCTGTTTTTT. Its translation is CACRGGYNTGELFF.

The CDR3, as DNA: TGTGCCAGCAGCCCGGACAGTAACACTGAAGCTTTCTTT. Protein product: CASSPDSNTEAFF. The rearrangement uses TRBV3-1 and TRBJ1-1, with a possible D match to TRBD1 (6 bases). The CDR3 consists of 13 residues. With 4 bases removed from V and 2 bases from J, the gap between germline ends came to 8 bases. Germline-derived CDR1 and CDR2 are LGHDT and YNNKEL (reference sequence). Combining the CDR3 with reference TRBV3-1 and TRBJ1-1 gives the whole variable domain DTAVSQTPKYLVTQMGNDKSIKCEQNLGHDTMYWYKQDSKKFLKIMFSYNNKELIINETVPNRFSPKSPDKAHLNLHINSLELGDSAVYFCASSPDSNTEAFFGQGTRLTVV.